This T cell receptor (beta chain) was captured by sequencing in a study of preoperative IRX-2 immunotherapy in early breast cancer. The table came from immunoSEQ multiplex PCR; TCRdb's copy has only in-frame clones and leaves some out. The sample includes under 45,000 clones, just under 95% of them seen just once. Treatment here: preoperative locoregional IRX-2 cytokine immunotherapy. Preoperative locoregional IRX-2 cytokine immunotherapy was tested in the phase Ib source study. J was trimmed by 10 bases and V by 5 bases; bases with no gene match: 11. In germline, CDR1 is LNHDA, CDR2 SQIVND (reference sequence). The CDR3 has 15 residues.

The sequence was collected from a human donor with breast cancer. Sequencing was performed on tumor tissue, taken after IRX-2 immunotherapy. V gene TRBV19 combines with J gene TRBJ2-1, with 10 bases fitting TRBD1. CDR3 region: CASSVTGTGAEEQFF. Written as DNA, the CDR3 is TGTGCCAGTAGTGTAACCGGGACAGGGGCAGAAGAGCAGTTCTTC.